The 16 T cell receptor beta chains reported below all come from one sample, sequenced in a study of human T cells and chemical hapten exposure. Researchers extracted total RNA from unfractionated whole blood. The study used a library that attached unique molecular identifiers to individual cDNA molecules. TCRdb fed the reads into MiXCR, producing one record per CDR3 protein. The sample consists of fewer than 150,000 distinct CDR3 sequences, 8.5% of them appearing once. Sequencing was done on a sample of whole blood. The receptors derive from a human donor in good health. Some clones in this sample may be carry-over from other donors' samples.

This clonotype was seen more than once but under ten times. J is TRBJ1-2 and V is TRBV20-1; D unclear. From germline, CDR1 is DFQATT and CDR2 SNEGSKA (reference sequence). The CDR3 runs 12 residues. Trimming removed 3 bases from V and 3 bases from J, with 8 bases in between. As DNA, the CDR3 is TGCAGTGCTAGTGGCCAGGACTATGGCTACACCTTC. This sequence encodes CSASGQDYGYTF.

The CDR3 here is CASSGGGEGWEQFF. The CDR3 bases are TGCGCCAGCAGCGGCGGTGGGGAGGGATGGGAGCAGTTCTTC. The chain combines TRBV5-1 with TRBJ2-1; 7 nucleotides agree with TRBD2. Per germline, CDR1 SGHRS and CDR2 YFSETQ. The CDR3 has 14 residues. Germline trimming cut 4 bases from V and 10 bases from J; bases unmatched to any gene: 11. Looking up the rest from reference TRBV5-1 and TRBJ2-1 gives the full variable domain: KAGVTQTPRYLIKTRGQQVTLSCSPISGHRSVSWYQQTPGQGLQFLFEYFSETQRNKGNFPGRFSGRQFSNSRSEMNVSTLELGDSALYLCASSGGGEGWEQFFGPGTRLTVL.

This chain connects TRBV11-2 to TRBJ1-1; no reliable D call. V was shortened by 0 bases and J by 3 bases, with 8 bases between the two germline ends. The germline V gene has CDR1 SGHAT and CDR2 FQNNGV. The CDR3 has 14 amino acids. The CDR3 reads CASSLERTHTEAFF. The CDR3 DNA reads TGTGCCAGCAGCTTAGAGAGGACCCACACTGAAGCTTTCTTT.

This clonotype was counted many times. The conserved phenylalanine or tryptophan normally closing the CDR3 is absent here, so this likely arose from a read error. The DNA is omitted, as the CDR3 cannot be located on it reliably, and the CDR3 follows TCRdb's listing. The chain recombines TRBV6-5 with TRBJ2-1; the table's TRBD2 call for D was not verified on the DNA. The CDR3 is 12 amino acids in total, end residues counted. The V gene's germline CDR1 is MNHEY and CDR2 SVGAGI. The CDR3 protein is CASSPEGTKMLL.

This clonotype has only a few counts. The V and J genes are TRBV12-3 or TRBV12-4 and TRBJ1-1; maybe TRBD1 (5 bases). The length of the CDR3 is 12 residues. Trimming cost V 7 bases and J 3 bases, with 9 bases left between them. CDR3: CASTVGDTEAFF. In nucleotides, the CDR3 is TGTGCCAGCACCGTGGGGGACACTGAAGCTTTCTTT.

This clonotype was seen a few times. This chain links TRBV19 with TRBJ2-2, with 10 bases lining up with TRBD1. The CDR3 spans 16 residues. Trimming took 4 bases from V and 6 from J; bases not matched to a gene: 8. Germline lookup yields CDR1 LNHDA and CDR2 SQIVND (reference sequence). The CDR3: CASSNRQGAFPGELFF. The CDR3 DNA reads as TGTGCCAGTAGTAACCGACAGGGGGCATTTCCCGGGGAGCTGTTTTTT. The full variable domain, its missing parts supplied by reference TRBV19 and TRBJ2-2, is DGGITQSPKYLFRKEGQNVTLSCEQNLNHDAMYWYRQDPGQGLRLIYYSQIVNDFQKGDIAEGYSVSREKKESFPLTVTSAQKNPTAFYLCASSNRQGAFPGELFFGEGSRLTVL.

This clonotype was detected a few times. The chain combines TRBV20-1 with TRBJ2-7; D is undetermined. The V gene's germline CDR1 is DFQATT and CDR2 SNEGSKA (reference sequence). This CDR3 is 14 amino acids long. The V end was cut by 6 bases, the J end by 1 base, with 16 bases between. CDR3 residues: CSAQIRALSYEQYF. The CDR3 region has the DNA TGCAGTGCCCAAATCCGGGCACTTTCCTACGAGCAGTACTTC.

The CDR3 coding sequence is TGTGCCAGCTCACCACCCCGACTAGACAGCACAGATACGCAGTATTTT. Protein: CASSPPRLDSTDTQYF. The chain combines TRBV18 with TRBJ2-3; a weak D match, TRBD2 (6 bases). Per germline, CDR1 KGHSH and CDR2 LQKENI. Trimming cost V 0 bases and J 0 bases, with 10 bases left between them. The CDR3 sequence is 16 residues long.

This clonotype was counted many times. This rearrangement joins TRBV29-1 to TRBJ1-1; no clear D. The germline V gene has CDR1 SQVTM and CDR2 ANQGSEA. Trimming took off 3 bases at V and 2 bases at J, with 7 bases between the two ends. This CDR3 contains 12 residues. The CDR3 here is CSVDPSNTEAFF. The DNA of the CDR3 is TGCAGCGTTGACCCCTCCAACACTGAAGCTTTCTTT.

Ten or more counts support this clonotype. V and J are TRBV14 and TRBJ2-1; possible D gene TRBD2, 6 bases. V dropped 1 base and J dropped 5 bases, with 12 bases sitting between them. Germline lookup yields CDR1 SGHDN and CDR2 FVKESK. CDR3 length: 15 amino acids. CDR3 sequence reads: CASSQAGRRNNEQFF. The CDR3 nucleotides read TGTGCCAGCAGCCAAGCTGGGAGGAGAAACAATGAGCAGTTCTTC.

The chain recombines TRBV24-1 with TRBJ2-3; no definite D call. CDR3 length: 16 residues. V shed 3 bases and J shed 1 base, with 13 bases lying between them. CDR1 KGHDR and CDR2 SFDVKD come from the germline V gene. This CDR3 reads CATSDPSPVGTDTQYF. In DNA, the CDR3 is TGTGCCACCAGTGATCCCTCCCCCGTCGGCACAGATACGCAGTATTTT.

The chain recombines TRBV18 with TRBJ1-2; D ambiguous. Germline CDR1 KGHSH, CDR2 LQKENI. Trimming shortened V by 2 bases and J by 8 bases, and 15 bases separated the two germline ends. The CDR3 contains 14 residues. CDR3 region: CASSPNPQAEGYTF. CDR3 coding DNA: TGTGCCAGCTCACCAAACCCCCAAGCGGAGGGCTACACCTTC. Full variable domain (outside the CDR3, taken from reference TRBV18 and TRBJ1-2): NAGVMQNPRHLVRRRGQEARLRCSPMKGHSHVYWYRQLPEEGLKFMVYLQKENIIDESGMPKERFSAEFPKEGPSILRIQQVVRGDSAAYFCASSPNPQAEGYTFGSGTRLTVV.

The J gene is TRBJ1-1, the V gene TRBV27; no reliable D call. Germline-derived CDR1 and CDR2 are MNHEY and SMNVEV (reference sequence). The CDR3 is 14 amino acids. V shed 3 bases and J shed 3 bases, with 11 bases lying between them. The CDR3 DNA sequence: TGTGCCAGCAGTTTCGGGCAGGCCCACACTGAAGCTTTCTTT. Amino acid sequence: CASSFGQAHTEAFF.

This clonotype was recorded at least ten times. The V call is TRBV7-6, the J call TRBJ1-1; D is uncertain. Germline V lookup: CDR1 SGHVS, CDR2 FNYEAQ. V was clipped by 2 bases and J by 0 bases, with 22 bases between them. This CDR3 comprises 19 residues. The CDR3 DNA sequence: TGTGCCAGCAGCTTAAAGAGACGGGGAGCCCTCATGATGAACACTGAAGCTTTCTTT. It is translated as CASSLKRRGALMMNTEAFF.

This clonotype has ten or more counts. The CDR3 DNA is TGTGCCAGCAGCCAAGATAGGGGGACTGGGGAGCAGTACTTC. It specifies CASSQDRGTGEQYF. This rearrangement joins TRBV3-1 to TRBJ2-7; possibly TRBD1 or TRBD2 for D (6 bases each). V lost 0 bases and J 7 bases, leaving 13 bases between the germline ends. This CDR3 has 14 residues. Germline values: CDR1 LGHDT, CDR2 YNNKEL (reference sequence).

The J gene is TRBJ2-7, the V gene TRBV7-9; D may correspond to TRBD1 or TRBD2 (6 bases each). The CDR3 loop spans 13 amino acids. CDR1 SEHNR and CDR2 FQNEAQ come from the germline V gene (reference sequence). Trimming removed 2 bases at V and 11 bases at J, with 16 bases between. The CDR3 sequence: CASSLMRAGEEYF. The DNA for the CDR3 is TGTGCCAGCAGCTTAATGCGGGCAGGGGAGGAGTACTTC.